Shown below are 13 T cell receptor beta chains from a single sample sequenced in a study of early T cells in non-severe SARS-CoV-2 infection (dated by TCRdb to the early 2020s). The library was built by means of 5' RACE. This sample was sequenced with a NextSeq 500. TCRdb's own reprocessing of the public reads used fastp at Q25 and MiXCR and kept productive beta chains. Every CDR3 protein is listed once, alongside the most common genes and DNA of its rows. The sample table contains fewer than 100,000 distinct CDR3 sequences; only one count was recorded for about 12% of them. 3.4% of the sample is taken by the ten largest. The sequenced material came from whole blood. Receptors originate from an adult who was a healthcare worker with PCR-confirmed SARS-CoV-2 infection or an uninfected control (not recorded which).

The chain carries TRBV20-1 and TRBJ2-7; 9 nucleotides match TRBD2. Germline V CDR1 and CDR2: DFQATT, SNEGSKA (reference sequence). The trim removed 0 bases at V and 1 base at J, leaving 4 bases unmatched. The CDR3 loop spans 15 amino acids. CDR3 sequence: CSARDLAGASYEQYF. In DNA, the CDR3 is TGCAGTGCTAGAGATTTAGCGGGGGCATCCTACGAGCAGTACTTC.

This clonotype was seen more than once but under ten times. The rearrangement uses TRBV20-1 and TRBJ2-7; 7 bases map to TRBD2. The CDR3 runs to 14 residues. Looked up from germline, CDR1 is DFQATT and CDR2 is SNEGSKA (reference sequence). With 6 bases clipped from V and 0 bases from J, the junction kept 8 bases outside the gene matches. This CDR3 reads CSADTSVSSYEQYF. CDR3 sequence (DNA): TGCAGTGCGGATACTAGCGTGAGCTCCTACGAGCAGTACTTC.

This clonotype was seen a few times. The V and J genes are TRBV2 and TRBJ2-1; D is ambiguous. Germline assignment: CDR1 SNHLY and CDR2 FYNNEI. Trimming took off 7 bases at V and 3 bases at J, with 10 bases between the two ends. This CDR3 comprises 13 residues. The CDR3 is CASTRVIYNEQFF. In DNA form, the CDR3 reads TGTGCCAGCACTAGGGTGATCTACAATGAGCAGTTCTTC.

The chain uses TRBV7-2 and TRBJ2-1; D possibly corresponds to TRBD2 (5 bases). Trimming removed 5 bases from V and 10 bases from J, with 12 bases in between. Germline CDR1 reads SGHTA; CDR2 reads FQGNSA. The CDR3 covers 12 residues. The CDR3 protein is CASSHRDDEQFF. The CDR3 coding sequence is TGTGCCAGCAGCCATCGGGATGACGAGCAGTTCTTC. The full variable domain, rest sourced from reference TRBV7-2 and TRBJ2-1, is GAGVSQSPSNKVTEKGKDVELRCDPISGHTALYWYRQSLGQGLEFLIYFQGNSAPDKSGLPSDRFSAERTGGSVSTLTIQRTQQEDSAVYLCASSHRDDEQFFGPGTRLTVL.

This clonotype was detected only once. The chain is built from TRBV12-3 or TRBV12-4 and TRBJ1-4; D uncertain. With 2 bases removed from V and 7 bases from J, the gap between germline ends came to 14 bases. The CDR3 covers 15 residues. CDR3: CASSLQGSRSEKLFF. The CDR3 DNA is TGTGCCAGCAGTTTACAAGGGTCTCGTAGTGAAAAACTGTTTTTT.

This clonotype has ten or more counts. The genes are TRBV18 and TRBJ1-5; D ambiguous. This CDR3 is 14 amino acids long. The V gene lost 2 bases and the J gene lost 6 bases, with 11 bases spanning the gap. Germline V gene lookup returns CDR1 KGHSH and CDR2 LQKENI. Written as DNA, the CDR3 is TGTGCCAGCTCACCAACACCTCTAGGTCAGCCCCAGCATTTT. It translates to CASSPTPLGQPQHF.

This chain connects TRBV5-1 to TRBJ2-5; TRBD2 agrees at 10 bases. V shed 6 bases and J 4 bases; nucleotides not matched to a gene: 3. The CDR3 is 13 residues long. The germline CDR1 and CDR2 sequences are SGHRS and YFSETQ. CDR3 amino acids: CASTSGSTETQYF. CDR3 bases: TGCGCCAGCACTAGCGGGAGTACAGAGACCCAGTACTTC.

The chain joins TRBV15 to TRBJ2-1; 10 nucleotides agree with TRBD2. Germline-derived CDR1 and CDR2 are LNHNV and YYDKDF (reference sequence). Losses at the gene ends were 0 bases for V and 7 bases for J; bases not matched to a gene: 9. This CDR3 comprises 17 residues. The CDR3 bases are TGTGCCACCAGCAGAGACAGACCTAGCGGGAGAGGTAATGAGCAGTTCTTC. This gives the protein CATSRDRPSGRGNEQFF.

This sequence joins TRBV7-7 and TRBJ2-3; D not resolved. The CDR3 has 13 residues. Germline CDR1 SSHAT, CDR2 FNYEAQ (reference sequence). V dropped 4 bases and J dropped 3 bases, with 8 bases sitting between them. The CDR3 protein is CASSSTPTDTQYF. The CDR3 nucleotides read TGTGCCAGCAGCTCCACCCCAACAGATACGCAGTATTTT.

In its sample, this clonotype was seen a few times. This chain uses TRBV4-1 with TRBJ2-1; maybe TRBD1 (5 bases). The CDR3 runs to 17 residues. V lost 0 bases, J lost 0 bases, and 12 bases lay in between. The germline gives CDR1 MGHRA, CDR2 YSYEKL. The CDR3 DNA sequence: TGCGCCAGCAGCCAAGATTTAGACAGTAGCTCCTACAATGAGCAGTTCTTC. Translated: CASSQDLDSSSYNEQFF.

This chain links TRBV14 with TRBJ2-1; possible D gene TRBD1, 5 bases. Trimming took 1 base from V and 3 from J, leaving 13 bases between them. CDR3 size: 16 residues. The V gene's germline CDR1 is SGHDN and CDR2 FVKESK. Here the CDR3 DNA reads TGTGCCAGCAGCCAAGGCGGTCCAGGGTACTACAATGAGCAGTTCTTC. Amino acids: CASSQGGPGYYNEQFF.

The CDR3 reads CSVEEEGQGSTDTQYF. The CDR3 DNA is TGCAGCGTTGAAGAAGAAGGACAGGGATCCACAGATACGCAGTATTTT. This chain links TRBV29-1 with TRBJ2-3, with 8 bases fitting TRBD1. V lost 0 bases to trimming and J lost 2 bases; unmatched junction nucleotides: 7. CDR3 length: 16 amino acids. Germline-derived CDR1 and CDR2 are SQVTM and ANQGSEA.

The chain carries TRBV5-5 and TRBJ2-1, with D hard to call. The germline gives CDR1 SGHKS, CDR2 YYEKEE (reference sequence). The CDR3 extends over 15 amino acids. Trimming removed 0 bases from V and 8 bases from J, with 15 bases in between. The DNA of the CDR3 is TGTGCCAGCAGCTTGGACCCTCCCCCTAGGGATGAGCAGTTCTTC. Translating it yields CASSLDPPPRDEQFF. Drawing the rest from reference TRBV5-5 and TRBJ2-1, the complete variable domain is DAGVTQSPTHLIKTRGQQVTLRCSPISGHKSVSWYQQVLGQGPQFIFQYYEKEERGRGNFPDRFSARQFPNYSSELNVNALLLGDSALYLCASSLDPPPRDEQFFGPGTRLTVL.